This T cell receptor beta chain is from a study of OX40 agonist ivuxolimab in advanced cancers. This CDR3 has 15 amino acids. Per the germline V gene, CDR1 is MDHEN and CDR2 is SYDVKM. V dropped 6 bases and J dropped 5 bases, with 20 bases sitting between them. Clones were sequenced by immunoSEQ multiplex PCR, and TCRdb holds only the in-frame ones, with some missing. Of 55,000 to 70,000 clones listed, 85% were seen once; the top ten hold about 4%. Specimen: CD4+ or CD8+ T cells sorted from blood, collected in a trial of the OX40 agonist ivuxolimab. This chain joins TRBV28 and TRBJ2-7; TRBD1 is a possible D gene (6 bases). This TCR was sampled from an adult with an advanced solid tumor such as melanoma, head and neck, liver or kidney cancer. The CDR3 here is CASSFDRPQADEQYF. In DNA, the CDR3 is TGTGCCAGCAGCTTCGACAGGCCTCAAGCAGACGAGCAGTACTTC.